These T cell receptor beta chains were read from a single sample in a study of T cell repertoires in cytomegalovirus infection. For these TCRs, the target antigens are not known. Each CDR3 protein gets one entry after TCRdb re-called the reads with MiXCR. The sample contains some 920,000 distinct CDR3 sequences, roughly 30% of which appear only once. Material: cultured CD8+ T cells from PBMCs, obtained from culture after CMV antigen stimulation. The source is a human donor in good health (CMV status not recorded). Some clones in this sample may be carry-over from other donors' samples. The CDR3 runs from the conserved cysteine through the conserved F or W. D genes are given only for firm matches. Size is stated for part of the rows, as once, few or many counts, or as a class when the clone is expanded.

few,TRBV4-1,TRBJ2-5,NA,TGCGCCAGCAGCCAAGGTTGGCAGGAGACCCAGTACTTC,CASSQGWQETQYF
many,TRBV7-8,TRBJ2-1,NA,TGTGCCAGCAGCCATCCTTTTCGTGCTTCGGAGGGAGTGAATGAGCAGTTCTTC,CASSHPFRASEGVNEQFF
many,TRBV7-2,TRBJ2-5,NA,TGTGCCAGCAGCTCTCCGCCGGACCCCACGACCCAGTACTTC,CASSSPPDPTTQYF
NA,TRBV5-1,TRBJ2-2,TRBD2,TGCGCCAGCAGCCAAAGATTCGGCGGGGGGGCCTCCGGGGAGCTGTTTTTT,CASSQRFGGGASGELFF
NA,TRBV9,TRBJ2-2,TRBD2,TGTGCCAGCAGCGTAACTAGCGGGGGCCCGAACACCGGGGAGCTGTTTTTT,CASSVTSGGPNTGELFF
few,TRBV5-1,TRBJ2-1,TRBD2,TGCGCCAGCAGCAACTCACTAGCGCTCGGCTACAATGAGCAGTTCTTC,CASSNSLALGYNEQFF
many,TRBV19,TRBJ2-1,NA,TGTGCCAGTAGAACGGCCTACAATGAGCAGTTCTTC,CASRTAYNEQFF
NA,TRBV6-6,TRBJ1-2,NA,TGTGCCAGCAGTTACCTCGTTGGCGGGAAGGGGGGTATCGGCTACACCTTC,CASSYLVGGKGGIGYTF
few,TRBV15,TRBJ2-5,NA,TGTGCCACCAGCAGAGATGCTACTGGGGGCCCCACGGGGACCCAGTACTTC,CATSRDATGGPTGTQYF
once,TRBV7-4,TRBJ2-2,NA,TGTGCCAGCAGCTTAGATTCCGGTGGAGTCACTGGGGAGCTGTTTTTT,CASSLDSGGVTGELFF
NA,TRBV6-1,TRBJ2-5,NA,TGTGCCAGCAAGTCGGGGGGCTTAGAGACCCAGTACTTC,CASKSGGLETQYF
many,TRBV4-1,TRBJ2-1,TRBD1,TGCGCCAGCAGCCTCGACAGGGGCGCCTACAATGAGCAGTTCTTC,CASSLDRGAYNEQFF
NA,TRBV9,TRBJ2-2,NA,TGTGCCAGCAGCGTAGGCCAGGGGAGGACCGGGGAGCTGTTTTTT,CASSVGQGRTGELFF
NA,TRBV28,TRBJ1-2,TRBD1,TGTGCCAGCAGTTTGGCGGGACAGGGTTCTTACTATGGCTACACCTTC,CASSLAGQGSYYGYTF
NA,TRBV7-8,TRBJ1-5,NA,TGTGCCAGCAGCTTAGCGGGCAGGGTTAGCAATCAGCCCCAGCATTTT,CASSLAGRVSNQPQHF
NA,TRBV5-6,TRBJ2-1,TRBD1,TGTGCCAGCAGCCCCCCTGGGACAGGGGATTACAATGAGCAGTTCTTC,CASSPPGTGDYNEQFF
NA,TRBV6-2/TRBV6-3,TRBJ2-5,TRBD2,TGTGCCAGCAGTTACGGCGGGGGTGAGGGGGAGACCCAGTACTTC,CASSYGGGEGETQYF
NA,TRBV4-1,TRBJ2-3,NA,TGCGCCAGCAGCCAAGAATTGGGCACAGATACGCAGTATTTT,CASSQELGTDTQYF
NA,TRBV27,TRBJ2-5,TRBD1,TGTGCCAGCAAAATCCTTGGGACAGGTGTGGAGACCCAGTACTTC,CASKILGTGVETQYF
NA,TRBV10-3,TRBJ2-7,NA,TGTGCCATCAGTGCATGGCAGGGTGAGACCTACGAGCAGTACTTC,CAISAWQGETYEQYF
many,TRBV7-6,TRBJ1-2,NA,TGTGCCAGCAGCTTAGCCGTGACAGCCCGATATGGCTACACCTTC,CASSLAVTARYGYTF
few,TRBV15,TRBJ2-2,NA,TGTGCCACCAGCAGAGATGGGGAGGCCGGGGAGCTGTTTTTT,CATSRDGEAGELFF
NA,TRBV7-9,TRBJ1-2,NA,TGTGCCAGCAACGAGGGGGGGGGATGGGGCTACACCTTC,CASNEGGGWGYTF
many,TRBV4-1,TRBJ1-1,TRBD1,TGCGCCAGCAGCCAGGACAGGCTAAGCGGCACTGAAGCTTTCTTT,CASSQDRLSGTEAFF
NA,TRBV27,TRBJ2-7,TRBD1,TGTGCCAGCAGTTTGCTGGACAGGTTCCACGAGCAGTACTTC,CASSLLDRFHEQYF
few,TRBV6-6,TRBJ2-3,TRBD2,TGTGCCAGCTCCCCGCGGGGGGTGCATGCCACAGATACGCAGTATTTT,CASSPRGVHATDTQYF
NA,TRBV9,TRBJ1-5,TRBD1,TGTGCCAGCAGCCCTGGGGACAGGGTACAGCCCCAGCATTTT,CASSPGDRVQPQHF
NA,TRBV4-1,TRBJ1-3,TRBD1,TGCGCCAGCAGCCAAGACAGGGGGCTCGGAAACACCATATATTTT,CASSQDRGLGNTIYF
NA,TRBV12-3/TRBV12-4,TRBJ2-3,TRBD2,TGTGCCAGCAGTCCACGGGGGGGCGGAGATACGCAGTATTTT,CASSPRGGGDTQYF
many,TRBV5-1,TRBJ2-1,TRBD2,TGCGCCAGCAGCCCATTTAGTAGCGGGGCGTCGAGCTCCTACAATGAGCAGTTCTTC,CASSPFSSGASSSYNEQFF
many,TRBV27,TRBJ1-2,NA,TGTGCCAGCAGTCCGACAGGAACGAACTATGGCTACACCTTC,CASSPTGTNYGYTF
few,TRBV10-3,TRBJ2-1,NA,TGTGCCATCAGTGTCGGGGAGACCTACAATGAGCAGTTCTTC,CAISVGETYNEQFF
few,TRBV7-6,TRBJ2-1,TRBD2,TGTGCCAGCAGCGAAGGGCGGGGGGGTTACAATGAGCAGTTCTTC,CASSEGRGGYNEQFF
NA,TRBV5-4,TRBJ1-2,TRBD1,TGTGCCAGCGGACAGGGGGCGCGGGGCTACACCTTC,CASGQGARGYTF
few,TRBV27,TRBJ2-5,NA,TGTGCCAGCAGTTTCGGTCTCCAAGAGACCCAGTACTTC,CASSFGLQETQYF
NA,TRBV13,TRBJ1-1,TRBD1,TGTGCCAGCAGCACTTGGACAGGCTCGAACACTGAAGCTTTCTTT,CASSTWTGSNTEAFF
few,TRBV6-5,TRBJ2-7,NA,TGTGCCAGCAGCACCATAATCCCCGACGGGGGCTCCTACGAGCAGTACTTC,CASSTIIPDGGSYEQYF
NA,TRBV12-5,TRBJ1-5,TRBD1,TGTGCTAGTGGACATCAAAACCGGGACAGGGGGAATACGGAAAGCAATCAGCCCCAGCATTTT,CASGHQNRDRGNTESNQPQHF
many,TRBV7-9,TRBJ2-1,TRBD2,TGTGCCAGCAGGGGGACTAGCGGGGCGTCCTACAATGAGCAGTTCTTC,CASRGTSGASYNEQFF
NA,TRBV5-4,TRBJ2-3,NA,TGTGCCAGCAGCTTGGATGGGGGCGCAGGTCCAGATACGCAGTATTTT,CASSLDGGAGPDTQYF
few,TRBV12-5,TRBJ1-2,NA,TGTGCTAGTGGTTTGGGACTGAATGGCTACACCTTC,CASGLGLNGYTF
NA,TRBV10-3,TRBJ1-4,NA,TGTGCCATCAGTGAGACCCACAGAGCAACTAATGAAAAACTGTTTTTT,CAISETHRATNEKLFF
few,TRBV27,TRBJ1-1,TRBD1,TGTGCCAGCAGTTTCTCCACAGGGGGCAGGACTGAAGCTTTCTTT,CASSFSTGGRTEAFF
few,TRBV11-2,TRBJ1-1,NA,TGTGCCAGCAGCATCGGACAGTTAGTTGAAGCTTTCTTT,CASSIGQLVEAFF
few,TRBV4-1,TRBJ2-1,NA,TGCGCCAGCAGCCAAGGGGACCTCATCTACGATGAGCAGTTCTTC,CASSQGDLIYDEQFF
few,TRBV7-6,TRBJ1-1,NA,TGTGCCAGCACCTCCCGAGGGGATGGGACTGAAGCTTTCTTT,CASTSRGDGTEAFF
NA,TRBV28,TRBJ1-5,NA,TGTGCCAGCAGTTTAGTGGGGCGCGATCAGCCCCAGCATTTT,CASSLVGRDQPQHF
NA,TRBV7-8,TRBJ2-5,NA,TGTGCCAGCAGCCCAGACGGGTTGAGGGGGGAGACCCAGTACTTC,CASSPDGLRGETQYF
NA,TRBV2,TRBJ2-1,NA,TGTGCCAGCAGTGAAACTTTTCGGGGCCCTTCACCTTCCTACAATGAGCAGTTCTTC,CASSETFRGPSPSYNEQFF